This T cell receptor (beta chain) was observed in a study of blood T cell repertoires in COVID-19. Overall study context: Nucleic acid was either cDNA or gDNA, and it came from T cells, B-cell-depleted T cells, or PBMCs.

Germline V gives CDR1 SEHNR, CDR2 FQNEAQ (reference sequence). J was trimmed by 4 bases and V by 5 bases; bases with no gene match: 11. CDR3 length: 16 residues. As originally analysed: For nucleated cells, counts were estimated from reference gene primer amplification. TCRdb's table, derived via immunoSEQ multiplex PCR, lists solely in-frame clones and lacks some. D and trimming were read from the DNA, whereas the V and J calls and clone size are those reported in that table. Of around 100,000 clones listed, roughly 92% are singletons. This TCR derives from a man in his sixties or seventies with acute or convalescent COVID-19. V and J are TRBV7-9 and TRBJ1-1, with TRBD1 matching over 9 bases. Sequencing was performed on peripheral blood. The CDR3 DNA is TGTGCCAGCAGCCCACCCCTGGGACAGGGAGGCACTGAAGCTTTCTTT. It specifies CASSPPLGQGGTEAFF.